These 27 T cell receptor beta chains came from one sample sequenced in a study of post-analysis software for immune sequencing data (dated by TCRdb to between 2015 and 2016). Their recognized antigens are unknown. Here is what the overall study found, with its caveats: Roughly 5 TRBV segments, including TRBV5-6, TRBV5-1 and TRBV20-1, were significantly more frequent in patients than controls.

Library preparation employed PCR. Sequencing instrument: Illumina HiSeq 2500. Unique molecular identifiers were incorporated into TCR beta cDNA libraries to reduce PCR and sequencing biases. Using fastp at Q25 and MiXCR, TCRdb reprocessed the public reads and kept productive beta chains. Every entry covers one CDR3 protein and lists the most common genes and DNA from its rows. This sample gives some 370,000 distinct CDR3 sequences in total; less than 40% of them show up just once. 13% of the sample lies in the top ten. Material: blood. These TCRs come from a girl aged 5 to 17 with multiple sclerosis.

There are a few counts of this clonotype. The CDR3 loop is CASSLDYTEAFF. The CDR3 nucleotides are TGTGCCAGCAGTCTTGATTACACTGAAGCTTTCTTT. The chain carries TRBV12-3 or TRBV12-4 and TRBJ1-1, with D uncertain. Trimming removed 5 bases at V and 3 bases at J, with 7 bases between. The CDR3 loop spans 12 amino acids.

Only a few counts were recorded for this clonotype. The rearrangement joins TRBV20-1 to TRBJ2-3; D gene ambiguous. CDR3 length: 13 amino acids. V was shortened by 7 bases and J by 4 bases, with 15 bases between the two germline ends. Germline V gives CDR1 DFQATT, CDR2 SNEGSKA (reference sequence). The CDR3 loop is CSVIPRNSDTQYF. The CDR3, as DNA: TGCAGTGTAATCCCCAGAAACTCAGATACGCAGTATTTT.

The rearrangement joins TRBV12-3 or TRBV12-4 to TRBJ1-1; 8 positions agree with TRBD1. J lost 0 bases, V lost 5 bases, and 5 bases had no gene match. The CDR3 loop spans 15 amino acids. The CDR3 loop reads CASSPPDRVNTEAFF. For the CDR3, the DNA is TGTGCCAGCAGTCCCCCGGACAGGGTGAACACTGAAGCTTTCTTT.

This chain uses TRBV15 with TRBJ1-5; TRBD1 agrees at 8 bases. The V gene's germline CDR1 is LNHNV and CDR2 YYDKDF (reference sequence). Trimming took 1 base from V and 2 from J; bases not matched to a gene: 1. This CDR3 is built from 15 residues. In nucleotides, the CDR3 is TGTGCCACCAGCAGAGTGGACAGGGGCAATCAGCCCCAGCATTTT. Its protein product is CATSRVDRGNQPQHF. Filled out from reference TRBV15 and TRBJ1-5, the complete variable domain reads DAMVIQNPRYQVTQFGKPVTLSCSQTLNHNVMYWYQQKSSQAPKLLFHYYDKDFNNEADTPDNFQSRRPNTSFCFLDIRSPGLGDTAMYLCATSRVDRGNQPQHFGDGTRLSIL.

This clonotype was seen a few times. The V and J genes are TRBV12-3 or TRBV12-4 and TRBJ2-2; 7 nucleotides line up with TRBD2. Trimming cost V 6 bases and J 1 base; bases outside gene matches: 5. This CDR3 is built from 15 residues. The CDR3 nucleotides read TGTGCCAGCAGCCCGTTAGCGGGGAACACCGGGGAGCTGTTTTTT. It specifies CASSPLAGNTGELFF.

The chain uses TRBV14 and TRBJ2-3; TRBD2 matches 8 bases. This CDR3 comprises 13 residues. CDR1 and CDR2 (germline): SGHDN, FVKESK. V shed 0 bases, J shed 8 bases, and the junction held 1 base outside the gene matches. CDR3 coding DNA: TGTGCCAGCAGCCAAGATCTAGCGGGTACGCAGTATTTT. It codes for CASSQDLAGTQYF.

V and J are TRBV20-1 and TRBJ2-5; a weak D match, TRBD1 (6 bases). Trimming shortened V by 1 base and J by 6 bases, and 15 bases separated the two germline ends. This CDR3 contains 14 residues. CDR1 DFQATT and CDR2 SNEGSKA come from the germline V gene (reference sequence). In DNA form, the CDR3 reads TGCAGTGCTAGAGCTAGCAGTAGGGGGAAGACCCAGTACTTC. It specifies CSARASSRGKTQYF.

This rearrangement joins TRBV4-1 to TRBJ1-1; D remains ambiguous. The V end was cut by 0 bases, the J end by 3 bases, with 14 bases between. The CDR3 extends over 16 amino acids. Germline lookup yields CDR1 MGHRA and CDR2 YSYEKL. CDR3 in amino acids: CASSQELRVMDTEAFF. CDR3 sequence (DNA): TGCGCCAGCAGCCAAGAATTACGGGTTATGGACACTGAAGCTTTCTTT.

This sequence joins TRBV7-9 and TRBJ1-1; TRBD1 is a possible D gene (6 bases). CDR3 length equals 15 residues. Germline loops: CDR1 SEHNR, CDR2 FQNEAQ (reference sequence). V lost 5 bases and J lost 6, with 19 bases in between. For the CDR3, the DNA is TGTGCCAGCAGCCAGGACGGGGGCCGGGTCGCTGAAGCTTTCTTT. Its protein product is CASSQDGGRVAEAFF.

CDR3 DNA: TGTGCCAGCAGCTTAGATCGGGGGACAGGGGGAAGCACAGATACGCAGTATTTT. Its translation is CASSLDRGTGGSTDTQYF. J is TRBJ2-3 and V is TRBV11-2, with TRBD1 matching 11 bases. CDR3 length: 18 residues. CDR1 and CDR2 from the germline V gene are SGHAT and FQNNGV. J was trimmed by 0 bases and V by 0 bases; bases with no gene match: 5.

For this clonotype: Sequence at one end of the junction differs from germline and may be a read error. The chain links TRBV6-1 to TRBJ2-1, with 7 bases matching TRBD1. The germline CDR1 and CDR2 sequences are MNHNS and SASEGT. The CDR3 runs to 13 residues. CDR3 nucleotide sequence: TGTGCCTGCAGATGGGGACAGCAAGAGACCCAGTTCTTC. Its translation is CACRWGQQETQFF.

This clonotype was recorded many times. The junction shows a germline mismatch at one end, possibly a read error. The gene calls are TRBV7-9 and TRBJ1-5; D call uncertain. There are 13 residues in the CDR3. Germline loops: CDR1 SEHNR, CDR2 FQNEAQ (reference sequence). Here the CDR3 DNA reads TGCGCCAGCAGCTTGGACGGAAATCAGCCCCAGCATTTT. Its translation is CASSLDGNQPQHF.

The chain is built from TRBV20-1 and TRBJ1-2, with 9 positions matching TRBD1. The CDR3 consists of 11 residues. With V trimmed by 5 bases and J by 6 bases, 1 base remained unmatched. CDR1 and CDR2 from the germline V gene are DFQATT and SNEGSKA (reference sequence). CDR3 amino acids: CSAGTGNGYTF. The DNA of the CDR3 is TGCAGTGCTGGGACAGGGAATGGCTACACCTTC.

The chain is built from TRBV12-3 or TRBV12-4 and TRBJ1-2, with TRBD1 identical over 11 bases. J was trimmed by 6 bases and V by 6 bases; bases with no gene match: 6. This CDR3 comprises 14 residues. DNA for the CDR3: TGTGCCAGCAGCTGGACAGGGGGCGTAAATGGCTACACCTTC. Protein sequence: CASSWTGGVNGYTF.

The chain links TRBV11-2 to TRBJ2-3; D gene ambiguous. Germline loops: CDR1 SGHAT, CDR2 FQNNGV. The CDR3 totals 17 residues. The germline V and J ends were trimmed by 5 bases and 3 bases, with 21 bases remaining between them. CDR3 loop: CASSHLPATTPTDTQYF. The CDR3 region has the DNA TGTGCCAGCAGCCACCTCCCGGCGACCACCCCAACAGATACGCAGTATTTT.

This chain links TRBV6-2 or TRBV6-3 with TRBJ1-2; unclear D gene. Between the trimmed V and J ends, which lost 6 bases and 0 bases, there was a span of 11 bases. The CDR3 extends over 14 amino acids. Per germline, CDR1 MNHEY and CDR2 SVGEGT. This chain's CDR3 is CASRLQITNYGYTF. The CDR3 nucleotides read TGTGCCAGCAGATTACAGATTACTAACTATGGCTACACCTTC.

This clonotype was found a few times. The chain carries TRBV20-1 and TRBJ2-7; TRBD1 or TRBD2 may be the D gene (5 bases each). Trimming took off 2 bases at V and 4 bases at J, with 15 bases between the two ends. The length of the CDR3 is 14 residues. In germline, CDR1 is DFQATT, CDR2 SNEGSKA (reference sequence). CDR3 sequence reads: CSARSLPGAYEQYF. In DNA form, the CDR3 reads TGCAGTGCTAGATCCCTCCCCGGGGCATACGAGCAGTACTTC.

This clonotype was seen more than once but under ten times. At one end the junction does not follow the germline gene, possibly because of a read error. The chain has TRBV6-5 and TRBJ2-7; TRBD2 matches 7 bases. This CDR3 comprises 14 residues. Germline values: CDR1 MNHEY, CDR2 SVGAGI. The CDR3 DNA reads as TGTGCCAGCAGTCACTCGGGAGGAGGCTACGAGCAGTACTTC. This codes for CASSHSGGGYEQYF.

The chain is built from TRBV12-3 or TRBV12-4 and TRBJ2-1, with 9 bases lining up with TRBD2. There are 16 residues in the CDR3. J lost 3 bases, V lost 2 bases, and 5 bases had no gene match. The CDR3 here is CASSLLAGGGYNEQFF. The CDR3 DNA sequence: TGTGCCAGCAGTTTACTGGCGGGGGGGGGCTACAATGAGCAGTTCTTC.

This clonotype was seen a handful of times. The V gene is TRBV3-1, the J gene TRBJ2-5; D possibly matches TRBD1 or TRBD2 (6 bases each). The CDR3 consists of 14 residues. Trimming pared 0 bases from V and 4 bases from J, leaving 9 bases between. Germline V gene data show CDR1 as LGHDT and CDR2 as YNNKEL (reference sequence). The chain's CDR3 is CASSQDGGGETQYF. For the CDR3, the DNA is TGTGCCAGCAGCCAAGATGGAGGGGGAGAGACCCAGTACTTC.

CDR3 DNA sequence: TGTGCCAGCAGCGTTTTAGGGTCGGACTATGGCTACACCTTC. It specifies CASSVLGSDYGYTF. The chain carries TRBV9 and TRBJ1-2; D is undetermined. V was shortened by 2 bases and J by 3 bases, with 11 bases between the two germline ends. The CDR3 contains 14 residues. CDR1 is SGDLS and CDR2 is YYNGEE in the germline V gene. The full variable domain, with the rest looked up from reference TRBV9 and TRBJ1-2, is DSGVTQTPKHLITATGQRVTLRCSPRSGDLSVYWYQQSLDQGLQFLIQYYNGEERAKGNILERFSAQQFPDLHSELNLSSLELGDSALYFCASSVLGSDYGYTFGSGTRLTVV.

This clonotype was detected only a few times. The gene calls are TRBV4-1 and TRBJ1-5; no clear D. Trimming pared 1 base from V and 3 bases from J, leaving 13 bases between. The V gene's germline CDR1 is MGHRA and CDR2 YSYEKL. The CDR3 covers 16 residues. The DNA of the CDR3 is TGCGCCAGCAGCCAAGGTTCCAGGACCGACAATCAGCCCCAGCATTTT. Encoded protein: CASSQGSRTDNQPQHF.

This clonotype was observed a few times. The V call is TRBV29-1, the J call TRBJ2-2, with D maybe TRBD1 (5 bases). This CDR3 region has 13 residues. Looked up from germline, CDR1 is SQVTM and CDR2 is ANQGSEA. The V and J ends lost 6 bases and 1 base respectively, with 9 bases between them. The DNA for the CDR3 is TGCAGCGTACTTCAGGGGAACACCGGGGAGCTGTTTTTT. Translating it yields CSVLQGNTGELFF.

In DNA, the CDR3 is TGCAGTGCTAGAGATCCTATGAAGGACTTCTATGGCTACACCTTC. Residues: CSARDPMKDFYGYTF. V gene TRBV20-1 combines with J gene TRBJ1-2, with D hard to call. Germline V gene data show CDR1 as DFQATT and CDR2 as SNEGSKA (reference sequence). The V end lost 0 bases, the J end lost 4 bases, and 15 bases lay between the germline ends. The CDR3 spans 15 residues.

In its sample, this clonotype was seen many times. This rearrangement joins TRBV28 to TRBJ2-1, with 12 bases that match TRBD2. CDR1 is MDHEN and CDR2 is SYDVKM in the germline V gene. J lost 6 bases, V lost 6 bases, and 6 bases had no gene match. The CDR3 loop spans 15 amino acids. In nucleotides, the CDR3 is TGTGCCAGCAGGACACTAGCGGGGGGCTCCAATGAGCAGTTCTTC. Its protein product is CASRTLAGGSNEQFF. The variable domain in full, with the rest retrieved from reference TRBV28 and TRBJ2-1, is DVKVTQSSRYLVKRTGEKVFLECVQDMDHENMFWYRQDPGLGLRLIYFSYDVKMKEKGDIPEGYSVSREKKERFSLILESASTNQTSMYLCASRTLAGGSNEQFFGPGTRLTVL.

This clonotype was seen a few times. This sequence joins TRBV6-1 and TRBJ1-2; 9 nucleotides match TRBD1. There are 15 residues in the CDR3. V gave up 1 base and J gave up 8 bases; unmatched junction bases: 8. Germline assignment: CDR1 MNHNS and CDR2 SASEGT. Here the CDR3 DNA reads TGTGCCAGCAGTGAAGGCGGGGACAGGGTGGACGGCTACACCTTC. Protein: CASSEGGDRVDGYTF.

The chain uses TRBV12-5 and TRBJ2-1, with 8 nucleotides matching TRBD1. Germline V gene sequence: CDR1 LGHNT, CDR2 FRNRAP. This CDR3 is 13 amino acids long. Trimming took 6 bases from V and 5 from J; bases not matched to a gene: 3. CDR3 protein: CASGRGLDNEQFF. The CDR3 bases are TGTGCTAGTGGCAGGGGGCTAGACAATGAGCAGTTCTTC.